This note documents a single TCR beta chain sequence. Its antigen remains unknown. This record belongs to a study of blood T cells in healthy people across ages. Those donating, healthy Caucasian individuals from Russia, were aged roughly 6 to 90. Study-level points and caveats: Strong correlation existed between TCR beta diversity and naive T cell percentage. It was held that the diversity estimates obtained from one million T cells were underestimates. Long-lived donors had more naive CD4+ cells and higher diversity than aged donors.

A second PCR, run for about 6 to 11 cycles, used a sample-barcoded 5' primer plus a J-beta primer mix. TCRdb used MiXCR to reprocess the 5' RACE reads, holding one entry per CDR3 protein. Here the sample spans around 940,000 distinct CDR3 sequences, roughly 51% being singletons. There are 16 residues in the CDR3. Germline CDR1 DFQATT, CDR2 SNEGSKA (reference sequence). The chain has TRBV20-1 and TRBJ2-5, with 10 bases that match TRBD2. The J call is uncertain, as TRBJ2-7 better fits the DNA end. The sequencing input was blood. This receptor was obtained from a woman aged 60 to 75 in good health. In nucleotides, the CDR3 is TGCAGTGCTAGAGCCATGGCTAGCGGGAGCTGGAGCGAGCAGTACTTC. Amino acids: CSARAMASGSWSEQYF.